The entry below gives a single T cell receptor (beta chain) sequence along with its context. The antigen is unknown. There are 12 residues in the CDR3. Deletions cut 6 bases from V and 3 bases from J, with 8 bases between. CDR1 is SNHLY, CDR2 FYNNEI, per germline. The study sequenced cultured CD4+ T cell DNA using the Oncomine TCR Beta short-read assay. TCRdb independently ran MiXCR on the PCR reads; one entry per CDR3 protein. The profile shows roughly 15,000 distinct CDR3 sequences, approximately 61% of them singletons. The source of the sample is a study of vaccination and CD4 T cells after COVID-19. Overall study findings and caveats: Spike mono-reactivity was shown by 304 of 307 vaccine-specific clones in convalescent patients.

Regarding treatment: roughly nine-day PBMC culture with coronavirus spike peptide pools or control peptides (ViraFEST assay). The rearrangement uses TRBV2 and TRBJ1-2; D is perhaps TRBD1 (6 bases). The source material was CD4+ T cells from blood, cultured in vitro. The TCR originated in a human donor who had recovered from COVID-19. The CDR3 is CASRRGDYGYTF. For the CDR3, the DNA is TGTGCCAGCAGGAGGGGGGACTATGGCTACACCTTC.